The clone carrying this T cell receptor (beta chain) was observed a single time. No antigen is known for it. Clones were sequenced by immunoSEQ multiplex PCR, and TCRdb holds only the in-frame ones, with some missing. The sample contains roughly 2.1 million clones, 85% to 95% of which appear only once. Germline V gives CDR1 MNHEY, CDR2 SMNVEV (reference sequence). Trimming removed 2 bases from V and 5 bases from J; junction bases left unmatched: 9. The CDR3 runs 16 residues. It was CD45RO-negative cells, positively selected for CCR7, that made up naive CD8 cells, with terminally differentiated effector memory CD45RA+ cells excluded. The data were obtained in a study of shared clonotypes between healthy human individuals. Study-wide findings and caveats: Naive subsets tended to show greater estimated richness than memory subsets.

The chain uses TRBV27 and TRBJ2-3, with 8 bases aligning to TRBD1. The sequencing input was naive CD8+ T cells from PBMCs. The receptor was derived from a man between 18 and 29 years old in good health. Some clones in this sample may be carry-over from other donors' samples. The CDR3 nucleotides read TGTGCCAGCAGTTTAAGTCCAGGGGGCGGAGTAGATACGCAGTATTTT. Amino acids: CASSLSPGGGVDTQYF.